This TCR gamma chain was profiled in a study of Vδ1+ human thymocytes. Study conclusions and caveats: Thymic delta-chain repertoires held approximately 20% Vdelta2 sequences and few Vdelta3, despite high sort purity. Donors shared many TRG clonotypes but few TRD clonotypes. Highly polyclonal TRG and TRD repertoires with Gaussian CDR3 length distributions appeared in thymus.

Thymocytes were sorted as CD3+ TCRVdelta1+ TCRVdelta2- after alphabeta T cell depletion. Sequences come from RNA converted to cDNA by reverse transcription. Pooled V-gene forward primers with one constant-region reverse primer generated the CDR3 amplicons by multiplex PCR. TCRdb reapplied CATT to the multiplex PCR reads. The top ten hold roughly 2.1% of the sample, which has roughly 6,700 gamma-chain clones, 42% seen once. For this clone: The antigen remains undetermined.

V was clipped by 4 bases and J by 10 bases; unmatched bases: 13. The CDR3 sequence is 13 residues long. Germline V lookup: CDR1 VINAFY, CDR2 YDVSNSKD. The V call is TRGV5, the J call TRGJ1 or TRGJ2. Sequenced material: Vdelta1+ gamma-delta thymocytes from the thymus. Subset meaning: FACS-sorted CD3+ TCRalphabeta- TCRVdelta1+ TCRVdelta2- thymocytes. This sequence was found in a boy under two years old who had congenital heart surgery. The CDR3 DNA reads as TGTGCCACCTGGGATCCCGAATACGTAAAGAAACTCTTT. This encodes CATWDPEYVKKLF.